The entry that follows covers one T cell receptor (beta chain) sequence. Its antigen remains unknown. Generated by immunoSEQ multiplex PCR, the TCRdb table keeps only in-frame clones and is missing some. Of tens of thousands of clones listed, 80% to 95% are singletons. The germline V gene encodes CDR1 ENHRY and CDR2 SYGVKD. The germline V and J ends were trimmed by 0 bases and 7 bases, with 13 bases remaining between them. This CDR3 region has 15 residues. The record originates from a study of graft-versus-host responses after intestinal transplantation. This sequence joins TRBV10-3 and TRBJ2-1; possibly TRBD2 for D (5 bases). Source: unstimulated CD4+ T cells sorted from spleen or lymph node cells, taken before intestinal transplant. This TCR derives from a human donor who received an intestinal transplant. CDR3 sequence (DNA): TGTGCCATCAGTGAGTCAGGAGGTAAAGGAAATGAGCAGTTCTTC. The encoded protein is CAISESGGKGNEQFF.